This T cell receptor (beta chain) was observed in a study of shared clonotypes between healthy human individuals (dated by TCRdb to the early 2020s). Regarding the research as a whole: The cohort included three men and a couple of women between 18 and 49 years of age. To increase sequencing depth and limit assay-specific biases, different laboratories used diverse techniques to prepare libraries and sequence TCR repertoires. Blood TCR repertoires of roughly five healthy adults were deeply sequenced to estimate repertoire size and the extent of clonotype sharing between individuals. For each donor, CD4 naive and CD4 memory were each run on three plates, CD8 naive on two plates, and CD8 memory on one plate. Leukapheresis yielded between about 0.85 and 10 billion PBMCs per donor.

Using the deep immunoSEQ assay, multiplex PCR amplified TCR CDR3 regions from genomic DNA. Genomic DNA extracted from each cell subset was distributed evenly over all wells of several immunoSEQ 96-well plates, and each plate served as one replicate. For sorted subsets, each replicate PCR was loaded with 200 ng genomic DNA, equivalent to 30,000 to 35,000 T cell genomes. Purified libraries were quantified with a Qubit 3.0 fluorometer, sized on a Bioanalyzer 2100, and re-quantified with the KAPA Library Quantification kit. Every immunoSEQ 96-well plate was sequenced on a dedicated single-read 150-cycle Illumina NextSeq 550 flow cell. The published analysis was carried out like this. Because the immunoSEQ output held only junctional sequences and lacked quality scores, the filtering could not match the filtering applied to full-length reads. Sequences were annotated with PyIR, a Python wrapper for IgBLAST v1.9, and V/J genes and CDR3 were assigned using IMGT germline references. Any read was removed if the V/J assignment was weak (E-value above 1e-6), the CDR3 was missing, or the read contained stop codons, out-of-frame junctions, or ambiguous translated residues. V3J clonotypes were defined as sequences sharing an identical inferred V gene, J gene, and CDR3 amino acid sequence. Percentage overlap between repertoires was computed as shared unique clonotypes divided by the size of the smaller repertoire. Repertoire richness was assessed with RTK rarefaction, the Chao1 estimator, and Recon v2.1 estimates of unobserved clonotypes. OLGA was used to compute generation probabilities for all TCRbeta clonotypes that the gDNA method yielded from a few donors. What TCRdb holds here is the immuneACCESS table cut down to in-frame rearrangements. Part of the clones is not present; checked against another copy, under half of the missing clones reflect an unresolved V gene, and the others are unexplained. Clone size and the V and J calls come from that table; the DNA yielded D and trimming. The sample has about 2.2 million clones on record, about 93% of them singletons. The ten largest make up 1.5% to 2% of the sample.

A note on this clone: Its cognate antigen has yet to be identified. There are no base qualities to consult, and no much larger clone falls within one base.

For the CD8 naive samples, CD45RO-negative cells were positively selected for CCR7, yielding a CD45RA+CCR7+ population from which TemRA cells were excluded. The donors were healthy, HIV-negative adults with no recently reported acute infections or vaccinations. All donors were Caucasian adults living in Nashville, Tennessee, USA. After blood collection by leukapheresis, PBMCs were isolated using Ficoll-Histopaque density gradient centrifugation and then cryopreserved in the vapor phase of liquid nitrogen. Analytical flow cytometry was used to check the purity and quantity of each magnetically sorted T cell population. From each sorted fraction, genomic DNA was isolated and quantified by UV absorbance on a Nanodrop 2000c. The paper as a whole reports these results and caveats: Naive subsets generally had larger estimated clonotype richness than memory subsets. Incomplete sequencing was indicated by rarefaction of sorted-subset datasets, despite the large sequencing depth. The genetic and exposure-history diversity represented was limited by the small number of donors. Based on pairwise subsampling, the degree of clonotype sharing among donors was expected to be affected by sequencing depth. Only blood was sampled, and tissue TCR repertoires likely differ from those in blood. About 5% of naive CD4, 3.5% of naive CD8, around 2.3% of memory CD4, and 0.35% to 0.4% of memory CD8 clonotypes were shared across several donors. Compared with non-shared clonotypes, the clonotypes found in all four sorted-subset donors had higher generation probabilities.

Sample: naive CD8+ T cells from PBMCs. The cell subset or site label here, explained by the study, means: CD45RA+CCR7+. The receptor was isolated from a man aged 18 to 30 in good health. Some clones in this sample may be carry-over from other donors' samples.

The CDR3 is CASSLVGLAAPYEQYF. In nucleotide form, the sequence is TGTGCCAGCAGCTTAGTCGGACTAGCGGCGCCCTACGAGCAGTACTTC. The chain employs TRBV28 and TRBJ2-5, and TRBD2 aligns with 10 junction nucleotides. The end of the DNA fits TRBJ2-7 better, so the J call may be wrong. For CDR1 and CDR2, the germline V gene lists MDHEN and SYDVKM. The CDR3 spans 16 residues, from the cysteine through the phenylalanine. Of all the DNA, just the CDR3 is kept, 48 bases in frame from base 1.